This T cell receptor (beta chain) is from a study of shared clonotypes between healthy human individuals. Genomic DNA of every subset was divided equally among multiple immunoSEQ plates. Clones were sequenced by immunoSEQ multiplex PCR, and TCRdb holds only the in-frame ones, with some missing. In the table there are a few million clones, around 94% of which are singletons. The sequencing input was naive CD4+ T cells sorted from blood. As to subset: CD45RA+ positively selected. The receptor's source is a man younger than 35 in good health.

CDR3 loop: CASSQGSGGGDTQYF. The CDR3 DNA reads TGCGCCAGCAGCCAAGGTAGCGGGGGAGGGGATACGCAGTATTTT. V gene TRBV4-1 combines with J gene TRBJ2-3; 9 bases agree with TRBD2. V dropped 1 base and J dropped 6; count of bases not matched to a gene: 5. Germline CDR1 is MGHRA and CDR2 is YSYEKL. The CDR3 loop spans 15 amino acids.